Each of the 31 T cell receptor beta chains below was sequenced from the same sample in a study of cytomegalovirus exposure and HLA in healthy donors. The table came from immunoSEQ multiplex PCR; TCRdb's copy has only in-frame clones and leaves some out. Of roughly 79,000 clones in the sample, roughly 93% were seen once. Sample: PBMCs. These receptors were collected from a man between 18 and 29 years old in good health and CMV-seronegative.

The CDR3: CASSPLEAGGPAPTIPYEQYF. The CDR3 DNA sequence: TGTGCCAGCTCACCCCTGGAGGCGGGGGGGCCAGCGCCGACTATACCCTACGAGCAGTACTTC. The genes are TRBV18 and TRBJ2-7; 9 nucleotides line up with TRBD2. V shed 3 bases and J 2 bases; nucleotides not matched to a gene: 23. CDR1 and CDR2 (germline): KGHSH, LQKENI. The CDR3 spans 21 residues.

In this sample, this clone turned up a few times. The rearrangement joins TRBV19 to TRBJ1-2; D gene unclear. Trimming took 3 bases from V and 9 from J, leaving 8 bases between them. This CDR3 comprises 11 residues. Germline values: CDR1 LNHDA, CDR2 SQIVND (reference sequence). CDR3 protein: CASSMAESYTF. In DNA form, the CDR3 reads TGTGCCAGTAGTATGGCAGAAAGCTACACCTTC.

CDR3 amino acids: CASSTGDRTFYGYTF. CDR3 bases: TGCGCCAGCAGCACTGGGGACAGGACCTTCTATGGCTACACCTTC. This chain uses TRBV5-1 with TRBJ1-2, with 8 nucleotides matching TRBD1. Germline V lookup: CDR1 SGHRS, CDR2 YFSETQ. The CDR3 has 15 residues. Trimming at V came to 4 bases and at J to 4 bases, leaving 9 bases not matched to a gene.

The chain links TRBV7-2 to TRBJ2-7, with 7 bases that match TRBD2. The germline V gene encodes CDR1 SGHTA and CDR2 FQGNSA. The V segment lost 8 bases and the J segment 1 base; nucleotides outside the gene matches: 5. The CDR3 spans 13 residues. The CDR3 is CASRGVPSYEQYF. As DNA, the CDR3 is TGTGCCAGCCGGGGGGTGCCATCCTACGAGCAGTACTTC.

The chain is built from TRBV19 and TRBJ1-1; D perhaps matches TRBD1 (5 bases). The germline gives CDR1 LNHDA, CDR2 SQIVND (reference sequence). CDR3 length equals 14 residues. Trimming left V 3 bases short and J 5 bases short, with 13 bases between. The CDR3 DNA reads TGTGCCAGTAGTATCGAGTGGGAGGGGACTGAAGCTTTCTTT. It codes for CASSIEWEGTEAFF.

This clone was recorded only once. This chain connects TRBV4-1 to TRBJ2-6; D remains ambiguous. Per the germline V gene, CDR1 is MGHRA and CDR2 is YSYEKL. V lost 5 bases, J lost 4 bases, and 24 bases lay in between. This CDR3 is 19 amino acids long. The CDR3 DNA follows: TGCGCCAGCAGCGCACTTGGGCTACACAGAGATCCCGGGGCCAACGTCCTGACTTTC. Translation: CASSALGLHRDPGANVLTF.

This chain links TRBV5-1 with TRBJ2-3; 7 nucleotides align to TRBD2. The V and J ends lost 4 bases and 5 bases, in that order; junction bases with no gene match: 10. Germline CDR1 reads SGHRS; CDR2 reads YFSETQ. This CDR3 has 15 amino acids. CDR3 bases: TGCGCCAGCAGCCCCTCTGCAGGGAGGGTAGATACGCAGTATTTT. Translating gives CASSPSAGRVDTQYF.

The chain recombines TRBV11-2 with TRBJ2-1, with a tentative D call TRBD1 (6 bases). The CDR3 has 14 residues. CDR1 SGHAT and CDR2 FQNNGV come from the germline V gene. V was trimmed by 4 bases and J by 9 bases, leaving 16 bases between them. CDR3 coding DNA: TGTGCCAGCAGCTCGGGACACCCGAAGGGTGAGCAGTTCTTC. Its protein is CASSSGHPKGEQFF.

This chain uses TRBV7-6 with TRBJ2-7; a weak D match, TRBD2 (6 bases). CDR1 and CDR2 (germline): SGHVS, FNYEAQ. The V and J ends lost 5 bases and 7 bases respectively, with 12 bases between them. The CDR3 length is 12 residues. CDR3 sequence: CASSRGSREQYF. The CDR3 DNA is TGTGCCAGCAGCCGGGGGTCGAGGGAGCAGTACTTC.

The chain recombines TRBV6-1 with TRBJ1-2, with D possibly being TRBD1 (6 bases). This CDR3 region has 14 residues. Trimming removed 0 bases at V and 5 bases at J, with 10 bases between. Germline CDR1 is MNHNS and CDR2 is SASEGT. The CDR3 DNA reads TGTGCCAGCAGTGAAGCTGCAGGGGCTTATGGCTACACCTTC. This encodes CASSEAAGAYGYTF.

The V and J genes are TRBV5-1 and TRBJ1-1; tentatively, D is TRBD1 (6 bases). Germline V gene sequence: CDR1 SGHRS, CDR2 YFSETQ. This CDR3 spans 14 amino acids. V was cut by 4 bases and J by 0 bases, with 10 bases left in between. DNA for the CDR3: TGCGCCAGCAGCCCCAGGACAGTGAACACTGAAGCTTTCTTT. Amino acids: CASSPRTVNTEAFF.

The chain combines TRBV20-1 with TRBJ1-3; D is ambiguous. Germline CDR1 DFQATT, CDR2 SNEGSKA (reference sequence). This CDR3 region has 11 residues. V was trimmed by 3 bases and J by 11 bases, leaving 11 bases between them. CDR3 sequence reads: CSASVTQAIYF. The CDR3 nucleotides are TGCAGTGCTAGCGTTACTCAGGCCATATATTTT.

This clone was found a few times. The chain has TRBV11-1 and TRBJ2-4; tentatively, D is TRBD1 (6 bases). Between the trimmed V and J ends, which lost 5 bases and 0 bases, there was a span of 20 bases. CDR1 and CDR2 (germline): SGHAT, FQDESV (reference sequence). The CDR3 is 18 amino acids. CDR3 bases: TGTGCCAGCAGCCCTAGAACTTACAGGGTAGGAGCCAAAAACATTCAGTACTTC. This sequence encodes CASSPRTYRVGAKNIQYF.

The chain uses TRBV19 and TRBJ2-5; TRBD1 matches at 8 bases. CDR3 length: 16 amino acids. V lost 5 bases and J lost 4; bases outside the gene matches: 12. The germline gives CDR1 LNHDA, CDR2 SQIVND (reference sequence). CDR3 residues: CASSPTRQGTGETQYF. CDR3 in DNA: TGTGCCAGTAGTCCAACCCGACAGGGGACTGGAGAGACCCAGTACTTC.

This chain joins TRBV6-5 and TRBJ2-5, with 8 bases identical to TRBD1. This CDR3 comprises 15 residues. The trim removed 0 bases at V and 4 bases at J, leaving 4 bases unmatched. CDR1 is MNHEY and CDR2 is SVGAGI in the germline V gene. The CDR3 nucleotides read TGTGCCAGCAGTTACTCGATCAGGGGGCTAGAGACCCAGTACTTC. Translating it yields CASSYSIRGLETQYF.

The chain combines TRBV10-3 with TRBJ1-3, with no clear D. CDR1 is ENHRY and CDR2 is SYGVKD in the germline V gene. Trimming stripped 6 bases from V and 0 bases from J, with 12 bases between. CDR3 size: 15 residues. This CDR3 reads CAIRDALVSGNTIYF. As DNA, the CDR3 is TGTGCCATCAGGGATGCCCTAGTCTCTGGAAACACCATATATTTT.

This rearrangement joins TRBV10-2 to TRBJ2-1, with TRBD1 as a possible D gene (6 bases). CDR1 WSHSY and CDR2 SAAADI come from the germline V gene. V lost 3 bases and J lost 12, with 18 bases in between. The CDR3 is 14 amino acids. CDR3 coding DNA: TGCGCCAGCAGTGATCGGACAGTCATTACCTGGCAGTTCTTC. It specifies CASSDRTVITWQFF.

V and J are TRBV11-2 and TRBJ2-3; perhaps TRBD1 as D (5 bases). CDR3 size: 17 residues. Germline CDR1 is SGHAT and CDR2 is FQNNGV. Deletions cut 5 bases from V and 0 bases from J, with 18 bases between. CDR3 loop: CASSLRPVTVSTDTQYF. CDR3 coding DNA: TGTGCCAGCAGCCTTAGGCCAGTGACAGTAAGCACAGATACGCAGTATTTT. The variable domain in full, completed from reference TRBV11-2 and TRBJ2-3, reads EAGVAQSPRYKIIEKRQSVAFWCNPISGHATLYWYQQILGQGPKLLIQFQNNGVVDDSQLPKDRFSAERLKGVDSTLKIQPAKLEDSAVYLCASSLRPVTVSTDTQYFGPGTRLTVL.

This chain uses TRBV4-2 with TRBJ2-2, with TRBD2 identical over 10 bases. CDR1 is LGHNA and CDR2 is YNFKEQ in the germline V gene. V trimming: 0 bases; J trimming: 7 bases; junction bases outside the gene matches: 11. The CDR3 runs 18 residues. The CDR3 nucleotides read TGTGCCAGCAGCCAAGATCGCGCGGGGCTAGCGGGAGTCGGGGAGCTGTTTTTT. It yields the protein CASSQDRAGLAGVGELFF.

This clone was counted once. The V gene is TRBV13, the J gene TRBJ2-6; possibly TRBD2 for D (6 bases). The V gene lost 5 bases and the J gene lost 2 bases, with 10 bases spanning the gap. Germline V gene sequence: CDR1 PRHDT, CDR2 FYEKMQ (reference sequence). The CDR3 consists of 15 residues. Written as DNA, the CDR3 is TGTGCCAGCAGCGCCCAGCGGGCTGGGGCCAACGTCCTGACTTTC. This encodes CASSAQRAGANVLTF.

The V and J genes are TRBV5-1 and TRBJ1-4; no reliable D call. The CDR3 is 16 residues long. CDR1 SGHRS and CDR2 YFSETQ come from the germline V gene. Trimming pared 0 bases from V and 4 bases from J, leaving 13 bases between. CDR3 region: CASSLAPSGNNEKLFF. CDR3 sequence (DNA): TGCGCCAGCAGCTTGGCCCCCTCCGGGAATAATGAAAAACTGTTTTTT.

The CDR3 bases are TGCGCCAGCAGCCAAGGTCGAACAGCTAACTATGGCTACACCTTC. Translation gives CASSQGRTANYGYTF. The V gene is TRBV4-3, the J gene TRBJ1-2; D not resolved. The CDR3 is 15 residues long. Germline loops: CDR1 LGHNA, CDR2 YSLEER. Trimming pared 1 base from V and 0 bases from J, leaving 9 bases between.

The chain couples TRBV4-1 to TRBJ1-1; 7 bases align to TRBD1. The trim removed 2 bases at V and 4 bases at J, leaving 4 bases unmatched. CDR1 and CDR2 (germline): MGHRA, YSYEKL. CDR3 length equals 14 residues. Written as DNA, the CDR3 is TGCGCCAGCAGCCAACCGGGACAGCTCACTGAAGCTTTCTTT. It is translated as CASSQPGQLTEAFF.

The chain combines TRBV29-1 with TRBJ2-2; D is possibly TRBD2 (5 bases). The germline gives CDR1 SQVTM, CDR2 ANQGSEA. This CDR3 region has 14 residues. Trimming took off 6 bases at V and 0 bases at J, with 11 bases between the two ends. The chain's CDR3 is CSVEGSANTGELFF. The CDR3 nucleotides read TGCAGCGTAGAGGGCTCCGCGAACACCGGGGAGCTGTTTTTT.

The V call is TRBV29-1, the J call TRBJ1-1, with D possibly TRBD1 on 5 matching bases. The V gene lost 6 bases and the J gene lost 0 bases, with 11 bases spanning the gap. This CDR3 region has 13 residues. Germline CDR1 is SQVTM and CDR2 is ANQGSEA. CDR3 nucleotides: TGCAGCGTGGGGGGGGGAATGAACACTGAAGCTTTCTTT. Protein product: CSVGGGMNTEAFF.

This CDR3 is CASTRTGNSPLHF. The CDR3 coding sequence is TGCGCCAGCACCCGGACAGGGAATTCACCCCTCCACTTT. This sequence joins TRBV10-2 and TRBJ1-6; 8 nucleotides agree with TRBD1. Trimming at V came to 7 bases and at J to 7 bases, leaving 3 bases not matched to a gene. The CDR3 has 13 amino acids. Looked up from germline, CDR1 is WSHSY and CDR2 is SAAADI.

The sample holds a few counts of this clone. This rearrangement joins TRBV6-5 to TRBJ1-2; possibly TRBD1 for D (6 bases). Deletions cut 7 bases from V and 4 bases from J, with 16 bases between. CDR3 size: 14 residues. CDR1 is MNHEY, CDR2 SVGAGI, per germline. CDR3 residues: CASKLGARTYGYTF. The CDR3 DNA reads as TGTGCCAGCAAGTTGGGGGCGAGGACCTATGGCTACACCTTC.

The chain carries TRBV2 and TRBJ2-5, with D unclear. The CDR3 is 14 amino acids. V lost 6 bases, J lost 4 bases, and 15 bases lay in between. Looked up from germline, CDR1 is SNHLY and CDR2 is FYNNEI. The CDR3 is CASSYQTVAETQYF. CDR3 in DNA: TGTGCCAGCAGCTACCAGACTGTTGCAGAGACCCAGTACTTC.

The chain has TRBV27 and TRBJ2-2; 10 positions match TRBD1. The V gene end was trimmed by 3 bases and the J gene end by 6 bases; junction bases not matched to a gene: 7. This CDR3 contains 16 residues. The germline CDR1 and CDR2 sequences are MNHEY and SMNVEV (reference sequence). The CDR3 coding sequence is TGTGCCAGCAGTTTTGGGGGACAGGGGTGGGCCGGGGAGCTGTTTTTT. Its protein product is CASSFGGQGWAGELFF.

J is TRBJ2-7 and V is TRBV5-6; D possibly corresponds to TRBD2 (5 bases). This CDR3 region has 19 residues. Germline CDR1 SGHDT, CDR2 YYEEEE. Deletions cut 4 bases from V and 4 bases from J, with 30 bases between. In DNA form, the CDR3 reads TGTGCCAGCAGCCCAGGACTCCCTCCAGCGAAAATCGCCGATTACGAGCAGTACTTC. It specifies CASSPGLPPAKIADYEQYF.

This clone is a singleton in its sample. The V and J genes are TRBV11-2 and TRBJ1-2, with TRBD1 identical over 9 bases. The CDR3 has 16 residues. Per germline, CDR1 SGHAT and CDR2 FQNNGV. V trimming: 7 bases; J trimming: 8 bases; junction bases outside the gene matches: 17. The CDR3 DNA is TGTGCCAGCACCCGTTTGGGAACCGGGACAGGGCACGGCTACACCTTC. Translating it yields CASTRLGTGTGHGYTF.